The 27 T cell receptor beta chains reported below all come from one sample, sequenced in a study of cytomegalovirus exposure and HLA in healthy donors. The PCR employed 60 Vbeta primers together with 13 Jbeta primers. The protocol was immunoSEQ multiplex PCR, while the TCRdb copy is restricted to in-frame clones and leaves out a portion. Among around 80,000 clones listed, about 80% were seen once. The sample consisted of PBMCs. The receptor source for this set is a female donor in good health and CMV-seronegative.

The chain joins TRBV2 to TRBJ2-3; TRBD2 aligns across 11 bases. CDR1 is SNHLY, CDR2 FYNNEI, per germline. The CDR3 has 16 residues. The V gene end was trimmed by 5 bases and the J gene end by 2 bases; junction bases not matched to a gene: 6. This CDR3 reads CASSTGTSGFTDTQYF. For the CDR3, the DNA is TGTGCCAGCAGTACCGGGACTAGCGGTTTCACAGATACGCAGTATTTT.

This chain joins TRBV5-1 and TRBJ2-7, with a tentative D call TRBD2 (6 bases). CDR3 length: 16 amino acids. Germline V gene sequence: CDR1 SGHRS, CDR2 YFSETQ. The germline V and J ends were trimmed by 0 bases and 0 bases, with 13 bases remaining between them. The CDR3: CASSLEGSGSSYEQYF. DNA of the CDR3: TGCGCCAGCAGCTTGGAGGGTAGCGGAAGCTCCTACGAGCAGTACTTC.

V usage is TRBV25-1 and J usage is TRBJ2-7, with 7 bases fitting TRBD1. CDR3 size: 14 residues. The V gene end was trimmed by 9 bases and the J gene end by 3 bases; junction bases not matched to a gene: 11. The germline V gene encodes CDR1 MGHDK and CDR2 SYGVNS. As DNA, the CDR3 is TGTGCCAGTTCCTCCGGGACAGCTAACTACGAGCAGTACTTC. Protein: CASSSGTANYEQYF.

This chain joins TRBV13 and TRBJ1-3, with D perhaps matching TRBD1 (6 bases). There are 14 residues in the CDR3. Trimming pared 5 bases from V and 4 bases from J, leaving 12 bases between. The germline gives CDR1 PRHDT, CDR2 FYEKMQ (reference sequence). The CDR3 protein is CASSHQGSGNTIYF. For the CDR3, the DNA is TGTGCCAGCAGCCATCAGGGGTCCGGAAACACCATATATTTT.

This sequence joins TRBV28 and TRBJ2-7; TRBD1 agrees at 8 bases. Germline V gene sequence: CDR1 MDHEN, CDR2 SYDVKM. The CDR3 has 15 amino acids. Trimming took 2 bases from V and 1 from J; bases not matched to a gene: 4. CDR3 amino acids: CASSLGGTGSYEQYF. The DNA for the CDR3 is TGTGCCAGCAGTTTAGGTGGGACAGGTTCCTACGAGCAGTACTTC.

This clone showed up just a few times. CDR3 sequence: CASSKERPNTEAFF. DNA for the CDR3: TGTGCCAGCAGCAAAGAGAGGCCAAACACTGAAGCTTTCTTT. The chain joins TRBV21-1 to TRBJ1-1. TRBV21-1 is labeled a pseudogene. This CDR3 region has 14 residues.

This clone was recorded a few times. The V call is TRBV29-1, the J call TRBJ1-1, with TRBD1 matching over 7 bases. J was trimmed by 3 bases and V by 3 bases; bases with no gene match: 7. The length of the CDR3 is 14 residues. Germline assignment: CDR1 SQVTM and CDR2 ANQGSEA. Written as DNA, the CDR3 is TGCAGCGTTGATACAACAGGGGTTGACACTGAAGCTTTCTTT. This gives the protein CSVDTTGVDTEAFF.

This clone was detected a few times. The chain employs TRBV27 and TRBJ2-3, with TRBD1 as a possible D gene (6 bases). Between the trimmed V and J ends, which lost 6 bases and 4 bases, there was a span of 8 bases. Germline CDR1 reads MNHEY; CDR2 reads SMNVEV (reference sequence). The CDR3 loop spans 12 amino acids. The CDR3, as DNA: TGTGCCAGCAGCCAGGGGCCAGATACGCAGTATTTT. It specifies CASSQGPDTQYF.

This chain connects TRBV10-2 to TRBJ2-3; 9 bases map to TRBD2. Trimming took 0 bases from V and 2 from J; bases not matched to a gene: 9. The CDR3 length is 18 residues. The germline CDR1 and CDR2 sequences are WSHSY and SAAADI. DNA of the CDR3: TGCGCCAGCAGTGAGTCAAGCGGGGGGACGGTTATCACAGATACGCAGTATTTT. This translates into CASSESSGGTVITDTQYF.

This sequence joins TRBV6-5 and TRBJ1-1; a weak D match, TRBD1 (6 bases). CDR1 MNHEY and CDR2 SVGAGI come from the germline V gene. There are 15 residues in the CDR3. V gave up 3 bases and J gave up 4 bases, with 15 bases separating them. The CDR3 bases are TGTGCCAGCAGTTATTCAGGGGTCGGAGGCACTGAAGCTTTCTTT. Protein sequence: CASSYSGVGGTEAFF.

CDR3 sequence reads: CASSGGYEQFF. The CDR3 region has the DNA TGTGCCAGCAGCGGGGGCTATGAGCAGTTCTTC. This chain links TRBV9 with TRBJ2-1; possibly TRBD1 for D (5 bases). Germline assignment: CDR1 SGDLS and CDR2 YYNGEE. The CDR3 length is 11 residues. Trimming took 3 bases from V and 8 from J, leaving 6 bases between them.

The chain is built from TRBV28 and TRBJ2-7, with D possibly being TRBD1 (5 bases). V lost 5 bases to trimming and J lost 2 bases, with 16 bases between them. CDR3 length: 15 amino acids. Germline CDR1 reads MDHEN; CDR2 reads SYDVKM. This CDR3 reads CASSPMTGQAYEQYF. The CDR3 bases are TGTGCCAGCAGTCCAATGACCGGACAAGCCTACGAGCAGTACTTC.

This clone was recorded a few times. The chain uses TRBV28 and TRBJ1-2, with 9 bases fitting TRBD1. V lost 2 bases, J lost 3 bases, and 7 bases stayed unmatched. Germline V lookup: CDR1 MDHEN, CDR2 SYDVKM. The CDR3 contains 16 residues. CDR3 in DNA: TGTGCCAGCAGTTTAGCGGGACAGGGTCGGCACTATGGCTACACCTTC. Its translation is CASSLAGQGRHYGYTF.

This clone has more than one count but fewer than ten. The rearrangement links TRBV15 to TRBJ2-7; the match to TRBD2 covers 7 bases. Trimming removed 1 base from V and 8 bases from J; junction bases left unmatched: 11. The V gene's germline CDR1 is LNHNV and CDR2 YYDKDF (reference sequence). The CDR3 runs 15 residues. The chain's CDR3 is CATSRVGGGPIQQYF. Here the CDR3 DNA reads TGTGCCACCAGCAGAGTCGGGGGAGGGCCAATTCAGCAGTACTTC.

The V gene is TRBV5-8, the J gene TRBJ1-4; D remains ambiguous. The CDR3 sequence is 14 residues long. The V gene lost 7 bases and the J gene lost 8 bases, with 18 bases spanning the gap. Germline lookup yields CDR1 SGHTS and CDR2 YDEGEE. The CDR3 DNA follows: TGTGCCAGCCCGCCGCGTCGGGTCTGGGAAAAACTGTTTTTT. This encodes CASPPRRVWEKLFF.

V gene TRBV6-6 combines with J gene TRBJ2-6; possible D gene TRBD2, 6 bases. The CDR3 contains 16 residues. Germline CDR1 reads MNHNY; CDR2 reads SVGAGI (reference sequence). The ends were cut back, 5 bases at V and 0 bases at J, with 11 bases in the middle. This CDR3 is CASSPREFSGANVLTF. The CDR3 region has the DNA TGTGCCAGCAGTCCCCGGGAGTTCTCTGGGGCCAACGTCCTGACTTTC.

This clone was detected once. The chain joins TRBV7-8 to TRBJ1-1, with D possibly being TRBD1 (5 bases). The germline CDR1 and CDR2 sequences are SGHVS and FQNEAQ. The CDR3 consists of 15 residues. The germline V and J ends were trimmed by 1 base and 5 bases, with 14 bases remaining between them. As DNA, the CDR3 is TGTGCCAGCAGCTTAGTAGGGGCAGGTGGAACTGAAGCTTTCTTT. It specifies CASSLVGAGGTEAFF.

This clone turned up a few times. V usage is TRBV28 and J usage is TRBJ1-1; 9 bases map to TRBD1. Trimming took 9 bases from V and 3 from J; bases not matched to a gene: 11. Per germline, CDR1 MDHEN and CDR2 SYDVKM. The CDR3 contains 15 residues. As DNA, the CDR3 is TGTGCCAGTAGGGCCGGGACAGGGAGGGACACTGAAGCTTTCTTT. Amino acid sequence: CASRAGTGRDTEAFF. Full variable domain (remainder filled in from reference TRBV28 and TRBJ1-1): DVKVTQSSRYLVKRTGEKVFLECVQDMDHENMFWYRQDPGLGLRLIYFSYDVKMKEKGDIPEGYSVSREKKERFSLILESASTNQTSMYLCASRAGTGRDTEAFFGQGTRLTVV.

CDR3 region: CASSDLGGGNTIYF. CDR3 coding DNA: TGTGCCAGCAGTGATTTGGGAGGGGGAAACACCATATATTTT. This sequence joins TRBV2 and TRBJ1-3; D call uncertain. Trimming took 3 bases from V and 4 from J, leaving 10 bases between them. Germline CDR1 SNHLY, CDR2 FYNNEI. This CDR3 is 14 amino acids long.

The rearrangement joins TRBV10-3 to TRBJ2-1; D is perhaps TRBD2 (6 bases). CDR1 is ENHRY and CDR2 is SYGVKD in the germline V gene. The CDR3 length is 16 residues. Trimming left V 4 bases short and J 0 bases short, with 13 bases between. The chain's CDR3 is CAISAPGASSYNEQFF. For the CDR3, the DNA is TGTGCCATCAGTGCCCCGGGAGCTTCCTCCTACAATGAGCAGTTCTTC.

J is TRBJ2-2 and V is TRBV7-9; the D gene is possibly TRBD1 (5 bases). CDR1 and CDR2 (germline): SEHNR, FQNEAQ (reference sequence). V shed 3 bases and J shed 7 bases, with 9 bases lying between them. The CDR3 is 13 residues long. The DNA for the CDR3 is TGTGCCAGCAGCTTTCGGACAAGCGGGGAGCTGTTTTTT. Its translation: CASSFRTSGELFF.

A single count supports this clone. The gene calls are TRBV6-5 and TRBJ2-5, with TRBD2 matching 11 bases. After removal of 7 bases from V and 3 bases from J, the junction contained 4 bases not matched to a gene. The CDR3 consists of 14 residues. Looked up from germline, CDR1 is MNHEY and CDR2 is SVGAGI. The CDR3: CASNTLAGEETQYF. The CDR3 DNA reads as TGTGCCAGCAATACACTAGCGGGAGAAGAGACCCAGTACTTC.

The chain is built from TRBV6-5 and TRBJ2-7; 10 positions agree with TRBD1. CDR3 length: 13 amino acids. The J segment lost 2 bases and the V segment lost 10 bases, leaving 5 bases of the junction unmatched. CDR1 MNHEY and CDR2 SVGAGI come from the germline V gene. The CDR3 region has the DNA TGTGCCACCTCCGGGACAGGGGCCTACGAGCAGTACTTC. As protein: CATSGTGAYEQYF.

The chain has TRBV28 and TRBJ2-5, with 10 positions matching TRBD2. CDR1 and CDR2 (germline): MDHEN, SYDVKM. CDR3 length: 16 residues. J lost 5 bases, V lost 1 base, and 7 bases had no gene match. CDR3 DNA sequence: TGTGCCAGCAGTTTATCGGTAGCGGGAGGACTTGAGACCCAGTACTTC. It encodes CASSLSVAGGLETQYF.

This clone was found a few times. CDR3 sequence reads: CAISEGTSNTDEQFF. For the CDR3, the DNA is TGTGCCATCAGTGAGGGGACTAGCAATACCGATGAGCAGTTCTTC. V usage is TRBV10-3 and J usage is TRBJ2-1; 9 bases fit TRBD2. Germline V gives CDR1 ENHRY, CDR2 SYGVKD. The CDR3 has 15 amino acids. V lost 2 bases to trimming and J lost 8 bases; unmatched junction nucleotides: 7.

The CDR3 sequence: CASSGGLQETQYF. The CDR3 DNA follows: TGTGCCAGCAGCGGGGGACTTCAAGAGACCCAGTACTTC. This rearrangement joins TRBV9 to TRBJ2-5; tentatively, D is TRBD2 (6 bases). The V gene's germline CDR1 is SGDLS and CDR2 YYNGEE. Trimming cost V 3 bases and J 2 bases, with 8 bases left between them. CDR3 length: 13 amino acids.

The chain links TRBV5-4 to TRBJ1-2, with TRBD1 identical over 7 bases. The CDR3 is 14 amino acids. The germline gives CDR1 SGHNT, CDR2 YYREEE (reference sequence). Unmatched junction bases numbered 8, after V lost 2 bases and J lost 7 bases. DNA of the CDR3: TGTGCCAGCAGCTTAACAGGGGATGTAAGTGGCTACACCTTC. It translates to CASSLTGDVSGYTF.